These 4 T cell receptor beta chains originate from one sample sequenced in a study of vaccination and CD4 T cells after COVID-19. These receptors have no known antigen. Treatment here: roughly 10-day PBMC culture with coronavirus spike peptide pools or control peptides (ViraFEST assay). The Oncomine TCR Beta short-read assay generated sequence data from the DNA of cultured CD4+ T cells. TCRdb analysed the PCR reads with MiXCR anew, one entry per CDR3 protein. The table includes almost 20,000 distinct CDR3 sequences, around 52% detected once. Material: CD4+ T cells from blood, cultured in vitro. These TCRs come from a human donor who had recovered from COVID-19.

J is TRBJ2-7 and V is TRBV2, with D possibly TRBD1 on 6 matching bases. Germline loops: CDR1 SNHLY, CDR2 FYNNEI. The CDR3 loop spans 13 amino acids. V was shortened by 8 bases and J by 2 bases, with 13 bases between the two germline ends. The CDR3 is CASLFDRPYEQYF. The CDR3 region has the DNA TGTGCCAGCCTGTTCGACAGGCCCTACGAGCAGTACTTC. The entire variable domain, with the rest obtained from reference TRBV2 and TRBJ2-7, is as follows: EPEVTQTPSHQVTQMGQEVILRCVPISNHLYFYWYRQILGQKVEFLVSFYNNEISEKSEIFDDQFSVERPDGSNFTLKIRSTKLEDSAMYFCASLFDRPYEQYFGPGTRLTVT.

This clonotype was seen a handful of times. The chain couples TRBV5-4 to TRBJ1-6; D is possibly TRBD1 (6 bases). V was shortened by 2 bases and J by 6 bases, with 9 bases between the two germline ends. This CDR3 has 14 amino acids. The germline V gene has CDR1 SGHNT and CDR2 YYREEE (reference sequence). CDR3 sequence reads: CASSFQGSNSPLHF. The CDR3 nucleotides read TGTGCCAGCAGCTTTCAGGGGAGTAATTCACCCCTCCACTTT.

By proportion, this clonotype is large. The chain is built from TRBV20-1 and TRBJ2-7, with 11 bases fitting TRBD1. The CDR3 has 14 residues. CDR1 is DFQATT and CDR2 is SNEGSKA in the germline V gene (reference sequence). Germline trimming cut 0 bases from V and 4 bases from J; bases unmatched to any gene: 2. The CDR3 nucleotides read TGCAGTGCTAGAGAGGGGACAGGGGGATACGAGCAGTACTTC. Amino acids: CSAREGTGGYEQYF.

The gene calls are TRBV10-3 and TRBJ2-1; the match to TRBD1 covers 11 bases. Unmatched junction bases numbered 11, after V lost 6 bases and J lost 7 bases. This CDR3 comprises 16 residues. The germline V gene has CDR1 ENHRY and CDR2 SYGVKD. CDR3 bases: TGTGCCATCAGGGGGGACAGGGGGAGAAGAGCGAATGAGCAGTTCTTC. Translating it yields CAIRGDRGRRANEQFF.